The clone carrying this T cell receptor (beta chain) was recorded once. The source of the sample is a study of blood T cell repertoires in COVID-19. The repertoire was sequenced with immunoSEQ multiplex PCR; TCRdb's copy has only in-frame clones and lacks some. The table has 180,000 or so clones, 70% to 90% seen once. V lost 8 bases to trimming and J lost 1 base, with 3 bases between them. The germline CDR1 and CDR2 sequences are LGHDT and YNNKEL (reference sequence). The CDR3 spans 12 residues. This TCR came from a man aged 60-69 years with acute or convalescent COVID-19. V usage is TRBV3-1 (or the pseudogene TRBV3-2) and J usage is TRBJ2-6, with no clear D. Sequences were obtained from peripheral blood. CDR3: CASQSGANVLTF. The CDR3 DNA follows: TGTGCCAGCCAATCTGGGGCCAACGTCCTGACTTTC.